This T cell receptor (beta chain) was sequenced during a study of blood T cell repertoires in COVID-19. Repertoires were generated with immunoSEQ multiplex PCR, while TCRdb's copy carries only in-frame clones and drops some. This table has around 450,000 clones, less than 95% appearing once. Cohort 3 recovered donors had two negative PCRs, clearance, or symptom resolution. CDR1 and CDR2 from the germline V gene are SGHAT and FQNNGV. The CDR3 extends over 16 amino acids. Trimming left V 3 bases short and J 1 base short, with 12 bases between. This chain uses TRBV11-2 with TRBJ2-2, with D maybe TRBD2 (6 bases). The sequence derives from a man aged 18 to 35 who had recovered from COVID-19. The specimen was PBMCs or T cells enriched from blood (not recorded which). The CDR3 here is CASSLTGGKNTGELFF. CDR3 bases: TGTGCCAGCAGCTTGACTGGGGGGAAGAACACCGGGGAGCTGTTTTTT.